The rows below give T cell receptor beta chains drawn from one sample of a study of cytomegalovirus exposure and HLA in healthy donors. The method was immunoSEQ multiplex PCR; TCRdb's version includes in-frame clones alone and lacks a portion of them. Of about 140,000 clones in the sample, around 82% were seen once. The sequenced sample consisted of PBMCs. These receptors were collected from a man aged 35 to 55 in good health and CMV-seropositive. The CDR3 runs from the conserved cysteine through the conserved F or W. D genes are given only for firm matches. Clone size appears in some rows only: once, few, many, or a class for an expanded clone.

J gene	D gene	clone size	V gene	CDR3 DNA	CDR3 protein
TRBJ1-4	TRBD1	NA	TRBV4-3	TGCGCCAGCAGCCAAGAACAGGGGACAGGGAATGAAAAACTGTTTTTT	CASSQEQGTGNEKLFF
TRBJ1-2	NA	NA	TRBV6-5	TGTGCCAGCAGTTACATAGGGGCAGCTACTAACTATGGCTACACCTTC	CASSYIGAATNYGYTF
TRBJ2-2	TRBD2	NA	TRBV29-1	TGCAGCGCCGGAAGCGGGAGTGGAACCGGGGAGCTGTTTTTT	CSAGSGSGTGELFF
TRBJ1-4	TRBD1	NA	TRBV7-8	TGTGCCAGCAGCCTAGGACAGGGGGCGTCCGGTGAAAAACTGTTTTTT	CASSLGQGASGEKLFF
TRBJ2-7	NA	few	TRBV7-2	TGTGCCAGCAGCTTAGGGGGGTCACATAGCGGGCAGTACTTC	CASSLGGSHSGQYF
TRBJ1-5	NA	NA	TRBV27	TGTGCCAGTCTCCTGCGGAGGGTCGCGGAGCCCCAGCATTTT	CASLLRRVAEPQHF
TRBJ1-1	NA	NA	TRBV7-9	TGTGCCAGCAGCTTAGGGCTGAGGATGAACACTGAAGCTTTCTTT	CASSLGLRMNTEAFF
TRBJ1-1	NA	few	TRBV10-3	TGTGCCATCAAGGGTTTGGACATTCCGAACACTGAAGCTTTCTTT	CAIKGLDIPNTEAFF
TRBJ1-2	TRBD1	NA	TRBV14	TGTGCCAGCAGCCAAGTAGGGGGACAGTTCGGCTATGGCTACACCTTC	CASSQVGGQFGYGYTF
TRBJ2-3	NA	few	TRBV10-3	TGTGCCATCAGTGGGGGAGACCCACTGGGTACGCAGTATTTT	CAISGGDPLGTQYF
TRBJ1-2	NA	NA	TRBV9	TGTGCCAGCAGCGTAGACTCTTCAGGCGGGCGTGAGGGCTACACCTTC	CASSVDSSGGREGYTF
TRBJ2-7	TRBD1	few	TRBV7-9	TGTGCCAGCAACAACCCCGGGACAGGGACCACTTACGAGCAGTACTTC	CASNNPGTGTTYEQYF
TRBJ2-5	TRBD1	once	TRBV9	TGTGCCAGCAGCGTAGACCCGTCAGGGGGCTTGGAAGAGACCCAGTACTTC	CASSVDPSGGLEETQYF
TRBJ2-7	TRBD2	NA	TRBV6-6	TGTGCCAGCAGTAGTAGCGGGAGACCCTACGAGCAGTACTTC	CASSSSGRPYEQYF
TRBJ2-4	TRBD1	few	TRBV19	TGTGCCAGTGGGCTGGGACAGATGATGAACATTCAGTACTTC	CASGLGQMMNIQYF
TRBJ2-3	TRBD2	few	TRBV19	TGTGCCAGTAGCCTGAGAGCGGGAGCCACAGATACGCAGTATTTT	CASSLRAGATDTQYF
TRBJ2-5	NA	NA	TRBV9	TGTGCCAGCAGCGTTGGTGGGGACACTACCGAAGAGACCCAGTACTTC	CASSVGGDTTEETQYF
TRBJ2-4	NA	NA	TRBV29-1	TGCAGCGTTGAAGCCCAGGGGTCCCCGGACATTCAGTACTTC	CSVEAQGSPDIQYF
TRBJ1-1	NA	NA	TRBV7-6	TGTGCCAGCAGCTTAGGTCCCAGAAACACTGAAGCTTTCTTT	CASSLGPRNTEAFF
TRBJ1-3	NA	NA	TRBV9	TGTGCCAGCAGCCCGGCCAGGGGTGGAAACACCATATATTTT	CASSPARGGNTIYF
TRBJ2-1	TRBD2	NA	TRBV4-3	TGCGCCAGCAGCCAAGATACGCGGGGGGGCCTCTCCTACAATGAGCAGTTCTTC	CASSQDTRGGLSYNEQFF
TRBJ1-1	NA	NA	TRBV5-1	TGCGCCAGCAGCTTGCGGCACGGGAAACTGAACACTGAAGCTTTCTTT	CASSLRHGKLNTEAFF
TRBJ1-6	NA	NA	TRBV27	TGTGCCAGCAGCCTCTCTGCGGGACTTCGGAATTCACCCCTCCACTTT	CASSLSAGLRNSPLHF
TRBJ1-5	NA	NA	TRBV19	TGTGCCAGCTCCAGAGACCCGAGTCCAGGGTCGTACAATCAGCCCCAGCATTTT	CASSRDPSPGSYNQPQHF
TRBJ1-4	NA	once	TRBV2	TGTGCCAGCACCCGGCGGCAGATAAACAATGAAAAACTGTTTTTT	CASTRRQINNEKLFF
TRBJ1-5	TRBD1	NA	TRBV7-2	TGTGCCAGCAGCTTGGGAGTCGTGGGACAGGGGGGTCAGCCCCAGCATTTT	CASSLGVVGQGGQPQHF
TRBJ2-6	NA	few	TRBV4-3	TGCGCCAGCAGCCAAGATTACCCCTGGTCAGGAAACCCTGGGGCCAACGTCCTGACTTTC	CASSQDYPWSGNPGANVLTF
TRBJ2-3	TRBD2	NA	TRBV27	TGTGCCAGCAGTCTGGGACTAGTGACAGATACGCAGTATTTT	CASSLGLVTDTQYF
TRBJ2-7	TRBD1	once	TRBV18	TGTGCCAGCTCACTAGGACAGGGGTCACGACGGGAGCAGTACTTC	CASSLGQGSRREQYF
TRBJ2-7	NA	NA	TRBV19	TGTGCCAGTAGTATTCGTTCCGCCGGGGGAGTAGCCGAGCAGTACTTC	CASSIRSAGGVAEQYF
TRBJ1-4	TRBD1	once	TRBV5-1	TGCGCCAGCCCTCTACCGCATGGGACAGAAGTTGGGTGCGTTATGCAAAAACTGTTTTTT	CASPLPHGTEVGCVMQKLFF
TRBJ2-3	NA	NA	TRBV13	TGTGCCAGCAGCCCTTTGGGCCTAACCTTAACAGATACGCAGTATTTT	CASSPLGLTLTDTQYF
TRBJ2-7	TRBD1	few	TRBV29-1	TGCAGCGTTGGGACAGGACCCTACGAGCAGTACTTC	CSVGTGPYEQYF
TRBJ1-2	TRBD1	NA	TRBV11-3	TGTGCCAGCAGCTTAACGACAGGGGTTAGCGGCTACACCTTC	CASSLTTGVSGYTF
TRBJ1-2	NA	few	TRBV4-3	TGCGCCAGCAGCCAAGGTCTCGTCGAGAGGGGCTACACCTTC	CASSQGLVERGYTF
TRBJ2-5	TRBD1	few	TRBV10-1	TGCGCCAGCAGTGAGACGGGACAGGGGAAAGAGACCCAGTACTTC	CASSETGQGKETQYF
TRBJ2-3	TRBD2	once	TRBV19	TGTGCCAGTAGAACTAGCGGTTGGGGGGGAGATACGCAGTATTTT	CASRTSGWGGDTQYF
TRBJ2-1	NA	NA	TRBV5-4	TGTGCCAGCCGACAGGTGCCCCACAATGAGCAGTTCTTC	CASRQVPHNEQFF
TRBJ2-3	TRBD2	NA	TRBV11-2	TGTGCCAGCAGCTTAGCACTGACTAGCAGAGATACGCAGTATTTT	CASSLALTSRDTQYF
TRBJ1-1	NA	once	TRBV5-4	TGTGCCAGCAGCTTGAGCCCCAACACTGAAGCTTTCTTT	CASSLSPNTEAFF
TRBJ1-1	TRBD1	NA	TRBV6-5	TGTGCCAGCAGAACTCCGGGACAGGGGAACACTGAAGCTTTCTTT	CASRTPGQGNTEAFF
TRBJ2-7	TRBD2	NA	TRBV29-1	TGCAGCGTTGAGACTAGCGGGGGCTCTAGCTCCTACGAGCAGTACTTC	CSVETSGGSSSYEQYF
TRBJ2-1	TRBD2	few	TRBV11-3	TGTGCCAGCAGCCCTCTAGCGGGGGCCCGTGAAGGTGAGCAGTTCTTC	CASSPLAGAREGEQFF
TRBJ1-4	NA	NA	TRBV27	TGTGCCAGCAGTTTTAGACTTAATGAAAAACTGTTTTTT	CASSFRLNEKLFF
TRBJ1-1	NA	NA	TRBV6-4	TGTGCCAGCAGTAGACAGAGGAACACTGAAGCTTTCTTT	CASSRQRNTEAFF
TRBJ2-1	TRBD1	NA	TRBV2	TGTGCCAGCAGCACAGGGGGCTCCTACAATGAGCAGTTCTTC	CASSTGGSYNEQFF
TRBJ1-5	NA	NA	TRBV11-2	TGTGCCAGCAGCAAGGACAGAAATAGCAATCAGCCCCAGCATTTT	CASSKDRNSNQPQHF
TRBJ2-1	NA	NA	TRBV2	TGTGCCAGCAGTCGTCTTCGAGGGTACAATGAGCAGTTCTTC	CASSRLRGYNEQFF
TRBJ1-1	NA	NA	TRBV2	TGTGCCAGCAGTGAAGGCCACCCAGGAACAGCTGAAGCTTTCTTT	CASSEGHPGTAEAFF
TRBJ2-7	NA	NA	TRBV5-1	TGCGCCAGCAGCTTGGCCGGGTCCTACGAGCAGTACTTC	CASSLAGSYEQYF
TRBJ2-1	NA	NA	TRBV4-1	TGCGCCAGCAGCCAAGTTGTGAGCTCCTACAATGAGCAGTTCTTC	CASSQVVSSYNEQFF